The source of this T cell receptor (beta chain) is a study of beta chain features in type 1 diabetes. Study overall: Sorted cells, some 98,000,000 in number, were examined across all samples.

Sorted populations were all over 95% pure. Reverse transcribing all isolated RNA meant expressed TCRB transcripts were sequenced. Here immunoSEQ multiplex PCR was the method, and the copy in TCRdb shows in-frame clones only, minus some. This repertoire shows about half a million clones, about 32% found once; its top ten account for around 0.065%. CDR1 GTSNPN and CDR2 SVGIG come from the germline V gene (reference sequence). This CDR3 spans 13 amino acids. V was pared by 4 bases and J by 1 base, with 10 bases between. The source material was naive CD4+ T cells from blood. The V gene is TRBV30, the J gene TRBJ1-1; D is undetermined. This receptor was obtained from a young man in good health. In DNA form, the CDR3 reads TGTGCCTGGACCCCCGGGTGGAACACTGAAGCTTTCTTT. Its protein product is CAWTPGWNTEAFF.